The entry below describes one TCR beta chain. The antigen remains unidentified. The CDR3 is made up of 16 amino acids. Germline V gene lookup returns CDR1 LGHNA and CDR2 YSLEER. Losses at the gene ends were 3 bases for V and 11 bases for J; bases not matched to a gene: 14. The data were taken from a study of blood T cells in healthy people across ages. General study results and limits: Diversity estimated from one million T cells was considered an underestimate.

The second PCR ran about 6 to 12 cycles with a sample-barcoded 5' primer and J-beta primers. Template switching added a 12-random-nucleotide identifier to every cDNA molecule. TCRdb passed the 5' RACE reads through MiXCR, listing each CDR3 protein once. The sample consists of around 940,000 distinct CDR3 sequences, roughly 51% of them appearing once. The source material was blood. The chain couples TRBV4-3 to TRBJ2-5; TRBD2 matches 11 bases. The TCR originated in a woman aged 60-70 years in good health. This CDR3 reads CASSQTTSGGRNEQYF. CDR3 DNA sequence: TGCGCCAGCAGCCAGACTACTAGCGGGGGCAGGAATGAGCAGTACTTC.